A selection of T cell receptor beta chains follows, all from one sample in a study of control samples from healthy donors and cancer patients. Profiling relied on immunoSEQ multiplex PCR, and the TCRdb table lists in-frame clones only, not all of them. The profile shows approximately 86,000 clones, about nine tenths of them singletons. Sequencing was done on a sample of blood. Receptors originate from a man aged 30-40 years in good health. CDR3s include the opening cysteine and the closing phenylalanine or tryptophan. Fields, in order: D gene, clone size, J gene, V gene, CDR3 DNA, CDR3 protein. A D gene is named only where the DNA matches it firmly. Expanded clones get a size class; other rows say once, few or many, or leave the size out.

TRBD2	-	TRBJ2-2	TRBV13	TGTGCCAGCAGCCCCAATAGCGGGGGGGCCGGGGAGCTGTTTTTT	CASSPNSGGAGELFF
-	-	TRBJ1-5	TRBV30	TGTGCCTGGGGACGGTTCAATCAGCCCCAGCATTTT	CAWGRFNQPQHF
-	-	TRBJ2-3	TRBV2	TGTGCCAGCAGAAAAGGCGGGGGCACAGATACGCAGTATTTT	CASRKGGGTDTQYF
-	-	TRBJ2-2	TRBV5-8	TGTGCCAGCAGCTTGGTAGGTCCGAACACCGGGGAGCTGTTTTTT	CASSLVGPNTGELFF
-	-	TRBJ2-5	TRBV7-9	TGTGCCAGCAGCTTAGCTGAGGAGACCCAGTACTTC	CASSLAEETQYF
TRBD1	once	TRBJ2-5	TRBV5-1	TGCGCCAGCAGCTCCAGGACAGGGAGGGAGACCCAGTACTTC	CASSSRTGRETQYF
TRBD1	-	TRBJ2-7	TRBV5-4	TGTGCCGTCAGAAGACAGGGTCCCCCCTACGAGCAGTACTTC	CAVRRQGPPYEQYF
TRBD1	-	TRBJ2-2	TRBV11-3	TGTGCCAGCAGCGACAGGGGCGCGAACACCGGGGAGCTGTTTTTT	CASSDRGANTGELFF
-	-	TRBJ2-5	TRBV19	TGTGCCAGTAGTATAAGTCAGAACAGAGGTTCGGAGACCCAGTACTTC	CASSISQNRGSETQYF
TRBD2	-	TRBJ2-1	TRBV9	TGTGCCAGCAGCGTAGAAGCGGGGGGGCCCAATGAGCAGTTCTTC	CASSVEAGGPNEQFF
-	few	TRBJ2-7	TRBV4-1	TGCGCCAGCAGCCAAGACATCGCCTACGAGCAGTACTTC	CASSQDIAYEQYF
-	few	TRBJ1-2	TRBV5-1	TGCGCCAGCAGCTTGGAGGGCAGGGGAAGCTATGGCTACACCTTC	CASSLEGRGSYGYTF
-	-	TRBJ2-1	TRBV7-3	TGTGCCAGCAGCTTATTGGGGGGGCCCCAGCCGGGAGAGCAGTTCTTC	CASSLLGGPQPGEQFF
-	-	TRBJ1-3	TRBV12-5	TGTGCTAGTGGTTTCCCCTACCGGCACACCATATATTTT	CASGFPYRHTIYF
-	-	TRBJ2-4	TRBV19	TGTGCCAGCTGGGACTGGGGCAAAAACATTCAGTACTTC	CASWDWGKNIQYF
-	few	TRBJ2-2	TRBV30	TGTGCCTGGAGCAGAGGGGCGCGAACCGGGGAGCTGTTTTTT	CAWSRGARTGELFF
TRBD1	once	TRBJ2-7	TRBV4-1	TGCGCCAGCGGTGACAGACAGGGGGAGCAGTACTTC	CASGDRQGEQYF
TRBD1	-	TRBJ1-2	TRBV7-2	TGTGCCAGCAGCTTAGACAGACAGGGGGGCAGGGGCTACACCTTC	CASSLDRQGGRGYTF
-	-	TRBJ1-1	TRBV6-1	TGTGCCAGCAGTGAAGCTTCGGACACTGAAGCTTTCTTT	CASSEASDTEAFF
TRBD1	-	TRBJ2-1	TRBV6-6	TGTGCCAGCAGTTACTCGGAGAGGGGGCAATACGAGCAGTTCTTC	CASSYSERGQYEQFF
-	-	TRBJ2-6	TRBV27	TGTGCCAGCAAGGTCTCTGGGGCCAACGTCCTGACTTTC	CASKVSGANVLTF
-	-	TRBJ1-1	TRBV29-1	TGCAGCGGCGCGGACAGCATGAACACTGAAGCTTTCTTT	CSGADSMNTEAFF
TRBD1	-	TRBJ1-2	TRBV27	TGTGCCAGCAGAGCCGGGACAGCGCTTTATGGCTACACCTTC	CASRAGTALYGYTF
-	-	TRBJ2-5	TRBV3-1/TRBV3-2	TGTGCCTGTCACTCCGGGCCCGGGGAGGAGACCCAGTACTTC	CACHSGPGEETQYF
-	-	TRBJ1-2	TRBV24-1	TGTGCCACCAGTGACCGAGGTGGAGCAATGGGCTACACCTTC	CATSDRGGAMGYTF
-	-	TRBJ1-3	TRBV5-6	TGTGCCAGCACCTTGGGGGGAAACACCATATATTTT	CASTLGGNTIYF
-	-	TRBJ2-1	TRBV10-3	TGTGCCATCAGTGAGTGGGCGGGACAGAATTACAATGAGCAGTTCTTC	CAISEWAGQNYNEQFF
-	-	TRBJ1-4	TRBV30	TGTGCCTGGAGTGTATTTCGGGGAAGTCCTAATGAAAAACTGTTTTTT	CAWSVFRGSPNEKLFF
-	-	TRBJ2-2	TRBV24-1	TGTGCCACCAGTGATTTTGCCAACACCGGGGAGCTGTTTTTT	CATSDFANTGELFF
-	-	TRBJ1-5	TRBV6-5	TGTGCCAGCAGTTACTCGGCAGGTCATAATCAGCCCCAGCATTTT	CASSYSAGHNQPQHF
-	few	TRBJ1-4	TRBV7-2	TGTGCCAGCAGCTTAGCGGCGGGGCTCTCTAATGAAAAACTGTTTTTT	CASSLAAGLSNEKLFF
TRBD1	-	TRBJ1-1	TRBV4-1	TGCGCCAGCAGCCAACGGGACAGGGAAAACACTGAAGCTTTCTTT	CASSQRDRENTEAFF
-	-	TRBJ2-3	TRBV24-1	TGTGCCACCAGTGATTCAACTGTAAACCAAGGGGATACGCAGTATTTT	CATSDSTVNQGDTQYF
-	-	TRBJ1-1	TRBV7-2	TGTGCCAGCAGGAGATGGGGGGCGACTGAAGCTTTCTTT	CASRRWGATEAFF
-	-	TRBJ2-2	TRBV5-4	TGTGCCAGCAGCTTGCAGGGTAACACCGGGGAGCTGTTTTTT	CASSLQGNTGELFF
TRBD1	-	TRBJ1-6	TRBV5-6	TGTGCCAGCAGGGGACAGGGGGGTTCACCCCTCCACTTT	CASRGQGGSPLHF
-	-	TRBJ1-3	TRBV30	TGTGCCTGGAGTTGGGGCAGGGCTGGAAACACCATATATTTT	CAWSWGRAGNTIYF
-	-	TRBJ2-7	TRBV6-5	TGTGCCAGCAGTTCCGGGAGAACCTACGAGCAGTACTTC	CASSSGRTYEQYF
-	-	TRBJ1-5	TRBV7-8	TGTGCCAGCAGCTTGGCCTCATATAGCAATCAGCCCCAGCATTTT	CASSLASYSNQPQHF
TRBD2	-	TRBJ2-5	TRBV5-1	TGCGCCAGCAGCTTGTATGCTAGCGGGGGGGCTGGAGAGACCCAGTACTTC	CASSLYASGGAGETQYF
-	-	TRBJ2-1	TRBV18	TGTGCCAGCTCACTAAACGAGGGACACTCCTCCTACAATGAGCAGTTCTTC	CASSLNEGHSSYNEQFF
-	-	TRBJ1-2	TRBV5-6	TGTGCCAGCAGCTTGGCCTCAGGGGCGTTCGGTGGCTACACCTTC	CASSLASGAFGGYTF
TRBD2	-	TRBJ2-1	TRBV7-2	TGTGCCAGCAGCTTGTCGCAGCGGGGGGCCGACAATGAGCAGTTCTTC	CASSLSQRGADNEQFF
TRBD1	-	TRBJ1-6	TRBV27	TGTGCCAGCAGCGACAGGGGCGAAACGAGCTCCTATAATTCACCCCTCCACTTT	CASSDRGETSSYNSPLHF
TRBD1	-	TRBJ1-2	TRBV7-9	TGTGCCAGCAGCCGCGACAGGGGGTATGGCTACACCTTC	CASSRDRGYGYTF